The clone carrying this TCR beta chain was observed a handful of times. Its antigen is not identified. This sample is drawn from a study of vaccination effects on CD4 cells after COVID-19. Sequencing used immunoSEQ multiplex PCR; TCRdb keeps in-frame clones, though not all of them. This repertoire shows over 45,000 clones, around 68% found once; its top ten account for 15% to 20%. CDR1 and CDR2 from the germline V gene are LNHDA and SQIVND (reference sequence). V lost 8 bases to trimming and J lost 6 bases; unmatched junction nucleotides: 9. The CDR3 sequence is 15 residues long. Study outcomes and limitations: Among infection- and vaccine-induced clones, marked clonal contraction occurred late after vaccination.

Under the ViraFEST assay, PBMC were stimulated with viral peptide pools so that antigen-specific CD4+ T cells expanded. Sequencing was performed afterwards. The authors isolated CD4+ T cells after around nine days of culture. Previously uninfected by SARS-CoV-2, the vaccine recipients also showed negative nucleocapsid antibodies. Sample: CD4+ T cells from PBMCs cultured with SARS-CoV-2 spike peptides, taken before COVID-19 vaccination. This receptor was identified in a human donor who received a COVID-19 vaccine. This chain connects TRBV19 to TRBJ2-1; 11 bases are shared with TRBD1. DNA of the CDR3: TGTGCCAGTCTTCGGGGACAGGGGGATTTCAATGAGCAGTTCTTC. Translated: CASLRGQGDFNEQFF.